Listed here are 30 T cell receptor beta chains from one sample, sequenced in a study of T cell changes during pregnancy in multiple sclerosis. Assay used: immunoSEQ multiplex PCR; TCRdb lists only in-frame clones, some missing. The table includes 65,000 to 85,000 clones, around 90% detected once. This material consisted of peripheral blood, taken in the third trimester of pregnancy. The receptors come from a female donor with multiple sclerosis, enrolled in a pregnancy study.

CDR3 in amino acids: CASSVAPGYYGYTF. The CDR3, as DNA: TGTGCCAGCTCAGTGGCCCCGGGGTACTATGGCTACACCTTC. The genes are TRBV18 and TRBJ1-2, with D unclear. V was trimmed by 5 bases and J by 3 bases, leaving 13 bases between them. The CDR3 is 14 amino acids. Germline assignment: CDR1 KGHSH and CDR2 LQKENI. Complete variable domain (other parts from reference TRBV18 and TRBJ1-2): NAGVMQNPRHLVRRRGQEARLRCSPMKGHSHVYWYRQLPEEGLKFMVYLQKENIIDESGMPKERFSAEFPKEGPSILRIQQVVRGDSAAYFCASSVAPGYYGYTFGSGTRLTVV.

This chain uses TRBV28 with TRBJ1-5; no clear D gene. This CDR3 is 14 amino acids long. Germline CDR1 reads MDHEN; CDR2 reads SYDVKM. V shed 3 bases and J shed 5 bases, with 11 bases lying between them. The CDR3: CASSFVAIHQPQHF. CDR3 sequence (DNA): TGTGCCAGCAGTTTCGTAGCTATCCATCAGCCCCAGCATTTT.

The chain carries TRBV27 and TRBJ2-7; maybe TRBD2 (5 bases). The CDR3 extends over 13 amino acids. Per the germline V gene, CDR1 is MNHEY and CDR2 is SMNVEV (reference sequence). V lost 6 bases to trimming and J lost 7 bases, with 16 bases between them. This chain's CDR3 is CASSPTRTGEQYF. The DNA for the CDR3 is TGTGCCAGCAGCCCGACTCGGACGGGGGAGCAGTACTTC.

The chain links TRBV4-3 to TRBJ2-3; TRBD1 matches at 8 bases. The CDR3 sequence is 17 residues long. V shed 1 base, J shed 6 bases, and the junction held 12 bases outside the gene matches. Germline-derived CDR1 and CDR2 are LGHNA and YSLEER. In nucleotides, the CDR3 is TGCGCCAGCAGCCAAGCCCACCAGGGGGCCCACGGCGATACGCAGTATTTT. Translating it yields CASSQAHQGAHGDTQYF.

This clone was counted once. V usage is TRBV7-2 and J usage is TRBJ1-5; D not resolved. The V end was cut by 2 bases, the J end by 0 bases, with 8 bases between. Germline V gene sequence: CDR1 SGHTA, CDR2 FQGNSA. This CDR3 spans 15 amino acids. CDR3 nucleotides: TGTGCCAGCAGCTTAACGGTCTATAGCAATCAGCCCCAGCATTTT. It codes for CASSLTVYSNQPQHF.

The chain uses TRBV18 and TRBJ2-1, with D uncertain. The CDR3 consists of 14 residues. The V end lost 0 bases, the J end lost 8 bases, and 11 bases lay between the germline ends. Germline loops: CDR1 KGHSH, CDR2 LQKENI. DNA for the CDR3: TGTGCCAGCTCACCACCGTCCTCGTCGGATGAGCAGTTCTTC. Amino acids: CASSPPSSSDEQFF.

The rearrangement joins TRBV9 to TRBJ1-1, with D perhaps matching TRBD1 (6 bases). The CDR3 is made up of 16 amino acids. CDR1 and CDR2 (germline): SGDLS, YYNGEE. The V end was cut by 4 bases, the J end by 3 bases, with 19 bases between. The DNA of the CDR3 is TGTGCCAGCAGCCCCCAAACAGGGATTTTGGACACTGAAGCTTTCTTT. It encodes CASSPQTGILDTEAFF.

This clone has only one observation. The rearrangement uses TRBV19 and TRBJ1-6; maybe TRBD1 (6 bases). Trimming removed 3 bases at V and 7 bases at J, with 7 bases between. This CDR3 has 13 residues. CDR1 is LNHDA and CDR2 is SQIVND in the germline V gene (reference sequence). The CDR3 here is CASSIQGNSPLHF. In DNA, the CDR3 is TGTGCCAGTAGTATTCAGGGGAATTCACCCCTCCACTTT.

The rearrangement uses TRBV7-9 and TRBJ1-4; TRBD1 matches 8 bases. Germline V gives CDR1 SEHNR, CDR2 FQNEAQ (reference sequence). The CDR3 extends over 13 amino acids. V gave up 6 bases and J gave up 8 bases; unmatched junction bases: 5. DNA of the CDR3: TGTGCCAGCAGACCCACAGGGGGAGAAAAACTGTTTTTT. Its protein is CASRPTGGEKLFF. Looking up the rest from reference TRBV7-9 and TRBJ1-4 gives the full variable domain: DTGVSQNPRHKITKRGQNVTFRCDPISEHNRLYWYRQTLGQGPEFLTYFQNEAQLEKSRLLSDRFSAERPKGSFSTLEIQRTEQGDSAMYLCASRPTGGEKLFFGSGTQLSVL.

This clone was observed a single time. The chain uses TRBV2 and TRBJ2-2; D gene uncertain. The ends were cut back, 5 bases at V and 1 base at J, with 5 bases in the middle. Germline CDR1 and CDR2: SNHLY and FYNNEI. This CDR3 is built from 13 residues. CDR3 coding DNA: TGTGCCAGCAGTACACAGAACACCGGGGAGCTGTTTTTT. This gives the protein CASSTQNTGELFF.

The DNA of the CDR3 is TGTGCCAGCAGCCTTAGTGTGGGAGCAGATACGCAGTATTTT. Translated: CASSLSVGADTQYF. The chain combines TRBV7-9 with TRBJ2-3; the D gene is possibly TRBD2 (5 bases). V was cut by 5 bases and J by 4 bases, with 13 bases left in between. Germline CDR1 reads SEHNR; CDR2 reads FQNEAQ (reference sequence). The CDR3 consists of 14 residues.

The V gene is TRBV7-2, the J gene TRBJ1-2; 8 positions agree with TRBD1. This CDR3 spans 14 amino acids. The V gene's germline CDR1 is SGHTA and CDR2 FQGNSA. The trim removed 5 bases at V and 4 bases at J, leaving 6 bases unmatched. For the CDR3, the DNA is TGTGCCAGCAGCCGTCCCGACAGGGGCTATGGCTACACCTTC. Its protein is CASSRPDRGYGYTF.

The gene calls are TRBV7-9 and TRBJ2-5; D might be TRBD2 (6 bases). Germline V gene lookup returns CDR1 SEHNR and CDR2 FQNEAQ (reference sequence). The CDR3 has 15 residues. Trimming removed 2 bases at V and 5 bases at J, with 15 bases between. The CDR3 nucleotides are TGTGCCAGCAGCTTAATTACGGGGGTGCGGGAGACCCAGTACTTC. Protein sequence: CASSLITGVRETQYF.

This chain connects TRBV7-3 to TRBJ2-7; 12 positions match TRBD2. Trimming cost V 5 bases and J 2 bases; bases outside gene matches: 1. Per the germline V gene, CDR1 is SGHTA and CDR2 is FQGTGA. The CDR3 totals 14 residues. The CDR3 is CASSPSGGAYEQYF. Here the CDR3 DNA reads TGTGCCAGCAGCCCTAGCGGGGGGGCCTACGAGCAGTACTTC.

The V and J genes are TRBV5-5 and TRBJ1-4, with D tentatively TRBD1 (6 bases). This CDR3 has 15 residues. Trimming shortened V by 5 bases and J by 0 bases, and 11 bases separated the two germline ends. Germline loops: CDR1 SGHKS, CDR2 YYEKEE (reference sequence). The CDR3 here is CASRARTATNEKLFF. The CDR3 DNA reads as TGTGCCAGCAGGGCCAGGACAGCAACTAATGAAAAACTGTTTTTT.

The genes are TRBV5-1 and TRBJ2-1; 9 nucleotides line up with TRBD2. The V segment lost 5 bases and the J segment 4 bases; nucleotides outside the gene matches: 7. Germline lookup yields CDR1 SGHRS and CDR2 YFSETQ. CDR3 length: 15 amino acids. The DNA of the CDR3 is TGCGCCAGCAGTTCGCGGGGGGGCGGGTACAATGAGCAGTTCTTC. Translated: CASSSRGGGYNEQFF.

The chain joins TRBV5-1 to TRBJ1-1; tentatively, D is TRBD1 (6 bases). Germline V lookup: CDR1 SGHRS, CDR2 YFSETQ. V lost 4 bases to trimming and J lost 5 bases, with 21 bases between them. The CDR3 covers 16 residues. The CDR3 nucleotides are TGCGCCAGCAGCCCCAACCCACAGGGATTGGGGACTGAAGCTTTCTTT. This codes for CASSPNPQGLGTEAFF.

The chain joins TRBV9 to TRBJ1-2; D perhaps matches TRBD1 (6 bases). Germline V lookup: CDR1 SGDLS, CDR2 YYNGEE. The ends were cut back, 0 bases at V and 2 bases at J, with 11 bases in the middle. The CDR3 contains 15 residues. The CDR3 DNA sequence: TGTGCCAGCAGCGTAGGGGCAGGGGTGAACTATGGCTACACCTTC. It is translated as CASSVGAGVNYGYTF.

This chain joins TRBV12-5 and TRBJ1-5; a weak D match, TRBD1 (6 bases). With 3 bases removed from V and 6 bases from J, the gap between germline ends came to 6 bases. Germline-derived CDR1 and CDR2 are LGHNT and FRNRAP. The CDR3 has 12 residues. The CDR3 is CASGLGGQPQHF. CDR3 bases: TGTGCTAGTGGTTTAGGGGGTCAGCCCCAGCATTTT.

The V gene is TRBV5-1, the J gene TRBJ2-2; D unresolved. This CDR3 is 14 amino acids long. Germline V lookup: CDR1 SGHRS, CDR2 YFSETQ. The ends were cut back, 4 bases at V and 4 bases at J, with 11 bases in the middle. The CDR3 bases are TGCGCCAGCAGCCAGAACCCCTCCACCGGGGAGCTGTTTTTT. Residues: CASSQNPSTGELFF.

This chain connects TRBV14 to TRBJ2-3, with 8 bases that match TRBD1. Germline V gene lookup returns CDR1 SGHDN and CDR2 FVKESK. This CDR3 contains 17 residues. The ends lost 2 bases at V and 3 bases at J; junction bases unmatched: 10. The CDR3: CASSQFPGTGGTDTQYF. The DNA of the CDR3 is TGTGCCAGCAGCCAATTTCCCGGGACAGGAGGAACAGATACGCAGTATTTT. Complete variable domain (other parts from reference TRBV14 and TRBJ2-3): EAGVTQFPSHSVIEKGQTVTLRCDPISGHDNLYWYRRVMGKEIKFLLHFVKESKQDESGMPNNRFLAERTGGTYSTLKVQPAELEDSGVYFCASSQFPGTGGTDTQYFGPGTRLTVL.

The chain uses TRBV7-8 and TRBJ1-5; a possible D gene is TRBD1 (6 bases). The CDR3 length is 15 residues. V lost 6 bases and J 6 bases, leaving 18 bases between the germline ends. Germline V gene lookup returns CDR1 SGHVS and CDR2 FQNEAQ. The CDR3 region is CASSYGGGLGQPQHF. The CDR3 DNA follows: TGTGCCAGCAGTTACGGGGGGGGCTTGGGTCAGCCCCAGCATTTT.

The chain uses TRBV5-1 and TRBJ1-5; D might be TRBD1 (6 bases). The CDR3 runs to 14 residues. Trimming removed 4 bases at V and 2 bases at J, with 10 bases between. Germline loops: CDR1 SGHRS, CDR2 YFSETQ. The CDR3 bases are TGCGCCAGCAGCGTATCAGGGGGCAATCAGCCCCAGCATTTT. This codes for CASSVSGGNQPQHF.

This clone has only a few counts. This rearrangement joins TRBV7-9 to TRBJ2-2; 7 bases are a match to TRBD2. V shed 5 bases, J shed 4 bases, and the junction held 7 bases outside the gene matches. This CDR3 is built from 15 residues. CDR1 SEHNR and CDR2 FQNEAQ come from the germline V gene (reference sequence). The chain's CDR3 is CASSPWEGRTGELFF. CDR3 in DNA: TGTGCCAGCAGCCCCTGGGAGGGTCGCACCGGGGAGCTGTTTTTT. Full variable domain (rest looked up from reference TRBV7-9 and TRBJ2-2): DTGVSQNPRHKITKRGQNVTFRCDPISEHNRLYWYRQTLGQGPEFLTYFQNEAQLEKSRLLSDRFSAERPKGSFSTLEIQRTEQGDSAMYLCASSPWEGRTGELFFGEGSRLTVL.

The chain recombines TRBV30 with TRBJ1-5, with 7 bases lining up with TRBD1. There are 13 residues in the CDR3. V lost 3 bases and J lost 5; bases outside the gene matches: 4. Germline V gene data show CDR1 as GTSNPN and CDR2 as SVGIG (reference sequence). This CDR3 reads CAWSTQGDQPQHF. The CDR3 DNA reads TGTGCCTGGAGCACTCAGGGGGATCAGCCCCAGCATTTT. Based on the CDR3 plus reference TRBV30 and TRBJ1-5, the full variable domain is SQTIHQWPATLVQPVGSPLSLECTVEGTSNPNLYWYRQAAGRGLQLLFYSVGIGQISSEVPQNLSASRPQDRQFILSSKKLLLSDSGFYLCAWSTQGDQPQHFGDGTRLSIL.

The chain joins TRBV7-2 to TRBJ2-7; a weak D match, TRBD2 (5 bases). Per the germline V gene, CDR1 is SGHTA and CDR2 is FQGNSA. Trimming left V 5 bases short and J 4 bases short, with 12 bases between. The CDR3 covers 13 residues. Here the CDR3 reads CASSPGLGYEQYF. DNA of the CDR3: TGTGCCAGCAGCCCTGGACTCGGGTACGAGCAGTACTTC.

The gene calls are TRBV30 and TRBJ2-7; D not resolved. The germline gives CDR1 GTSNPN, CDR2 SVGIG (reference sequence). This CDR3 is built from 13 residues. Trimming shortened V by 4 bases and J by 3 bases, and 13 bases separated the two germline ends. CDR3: CAWIPEVGYEQYF. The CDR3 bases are TGTGCCTGGATACCAGAGGTGGGCTACGAGCAGTACTTC.

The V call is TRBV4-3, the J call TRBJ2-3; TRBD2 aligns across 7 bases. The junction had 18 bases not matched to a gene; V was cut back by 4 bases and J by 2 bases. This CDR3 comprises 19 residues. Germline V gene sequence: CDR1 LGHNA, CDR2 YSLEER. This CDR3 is CASSPAGESGWRSTDTQYF. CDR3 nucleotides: TGCGCCAGCAGCCCCGCGGGGGAATCGGGGTGGAGGTCCACAGATACGCAGTATTTT.

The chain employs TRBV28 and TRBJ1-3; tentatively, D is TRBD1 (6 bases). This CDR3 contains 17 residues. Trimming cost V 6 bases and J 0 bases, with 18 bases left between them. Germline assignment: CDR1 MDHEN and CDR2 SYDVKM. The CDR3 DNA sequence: TGTGCCAGCAGCACATCCGGACAGCTCGGCTCTGGAAACACCATATATTTT. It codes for CASSTSGQLGSGNTIYF.

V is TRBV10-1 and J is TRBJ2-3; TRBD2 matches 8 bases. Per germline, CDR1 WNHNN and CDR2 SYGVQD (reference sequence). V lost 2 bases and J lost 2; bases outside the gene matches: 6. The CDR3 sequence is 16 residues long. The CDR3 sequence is CASSEGVAGFTDTQYF. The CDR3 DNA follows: TGCGCCAGCAGTGAGGGTGTAGCGGGGTTCACAGATACGCAGTATTTT.